This passage covers 30 T cell receptor beta chains from one sample sequenced in a study of spatial heterogeneity in lung cancer. Study-level points and caveats: Tumoral mutation counts were tracked by counts of expanded intratumoral alpha and beta TCRs.

These TCRs are of unknown antigen specificity. TCRdb itself ran the 5' RACE reads through MiXCR, one entry per CDR3 protein. The data contain around 12,000 distinct CDR3 sequences, 4% to 6% of them singletons. As to time point: sample taken at primary tumor resection. The source was lung tumor tissue, collected at surgery. Receptors were obtained from a male donor with early-stage non-small cell lung cancer.

This clonotype was found many times. This rearrangement joins TRBV27 to TRBJ2-7, with TRBD1 matching 8 bases. CDR3 size: 13 residues. Germline trimming cut 6 bases from V and 4 bases from J; bases unmatched to any gene: 5. The germline CDR1 and CDR2 sequences are MNHEY and SMNVEV (reference sequence). CDR3 protein: CASSHRQGYEQYF. The CDR3 bases are TGTGCCAGCAGCCATAGACAGGGGTACGAGCAGTACTTC.

This clonotype was seen many times. This sequence joins TRBV13 and TRBJ1-1; no clear D. In germline, CDR1 is PRHDT, CDR2 FYEKMQ (reference sequence). V was shortened by 5 bases and J by 8 bases, with 12 bases between the two germline ends. This CDR3 has 12 residues. The CDR3 nucleotides read TGTGCCAGCAGCCGGCTCTCCCGGGAAGCTTTCTTT. Translation gives CASSRLSREAFF.

Many counts were recorded for this clonotype. The J gene is TRBJ2-5, the V gene TRBV21-1. TRBV21-1 is termed a pseudogene. The CDR3 has 14 amino acids. Here the CDR3 reads CASSKFEREETQYF. CDR3 DNA sequence: TGTGCCAGCAGCAAATTTGAGAGAGAAGAGACCCAGTACTTC.

This clonotype showed up many times. V usage is TRBV7-8 and J usage is TRBJ1-1, with TRBD1 matching over 8 bases. The trim removed 4 bases at V and 4 bases at J, leaving 5 bases unmatched. The CDR3 spans 14 residues. CDR1 SGHVS and CDR2 FQNEAQ come from the germline V gene. The chain's CDR3 is CASSSTGGGTEAFF. The CDR3 DNA is TGTGCCAGCAGCTCTACAGGGGGTGGCACTGAAGCTTTCTTT.

This clonotype has at least ten counts. The chain is built from TRBV20-1 and TRBJ1-5; 9 bases line up with TRBD1. CDR3 length: 14 residues. CDR1 and CDR2 (germline): DFQATT, SNEGSKA (reference sequence). The junction had 3 bases not matched to a gene; V was cut back by 4 bases and J by 2 bases. Written as DNA, the CDR3 is TGCAGTGCTAAGACAGGGGGGCGCAATCAGCCCCAGCATTTT. Residues: CSAKTGGRNQPQHF.

This clonotype came up many times. The chain carries TRBV20-1 and TRBJ2-7; perhaps TRBD1 as D (5 bases). Trimming pared 3 bases from V and 6 bases from J, leaving 21 bases between. This CDR3 is 15 amino acids long. Germline values: CDR1 DFQATT, CDR2 SNEGSKA (reference sequence). The CDR3 sequence: CSARSIRAGPVEQYF. Written as DNA, the CDR3 is TGCAGTGCTAGGTCCATTCGGGCAGGGCCCGTCGAGCAGTACTTC.

This clonotype was counted at least ten times. The V gene is TRBV12-3 or TRBV12-4, the J gene TRBJ2-3; the D is unclear. The V end lost 6 bases, the J end lost 4 bases, and 11 bases lay between the germline ends. This CDR3 region has 13 residues. The CDR3 loop reads CASRPTPSDTQYF. The CDR3 DNA follows: TGTGCCAGCAGACCCACCCCTTCAGATACGCAGTATTTT.

The table lists this clonotype with many counts. The gene calls are TRBV10-3 and TRBJ1-5, with a weak D call TRBD1 (6 bases). V was trimmed by 6 bases and J by 5 bases, leaving 11 bases between them. The CDR3 is 13 residues long. Germline V lookup: CDR1 ENHRY, CDR2 SYGVKD. In nucleotides, the CDR3 is TGTGCCATCAGGGAAAACAGGGATCAGCCCCAGCATTTT. It translates to CAIRENRDQPQHF.

This clonotype was found many times. The chain has TRBV6-5 and TRBJ1-1; possible D gene TRBD1, 5 bases. V was pared by 5 bases and J by 0 bases, with 19 bases between. Germline V CDR1 and CDR2: MNHEY, SVGAGI. The CDR3 is 17 amino acids. This CDR3 reads CASSPTVPSTMNTEAFF. Written as DNA, the CDR3 is TGTGCCAGCAGTCCGACAGTACCTTCAACAATGAACACTGAAGCTTTCTTT.

This clonotype was observed many times. CDR3 protein: CASKTGTGGAGTEAFF. CDR3 bases: TGTGCCAGCAAAACCGGGACAGGGGGCGCAGGCACTGAAGCTTTCTTT. V is TRBV6-1 and J is TRBJ1-1; TRBD1 aligns across 12 bases. The CDR3 length is 16 residues. The J segment lost 4 bases and the V segment lost 7 bases, leaving 10 bases of the junction unmatched. CDR1 is MNHNS, CDR2 SASEGT, per germline.

This clonotype was seen many times. V usage is TRBV7-9 and J usage is TRBJ1-1; D might be TRBD1 (6 bases). The V gene's germline CDR1 is SEHNR and CDR2 FQNEAQ (reference sequence). The CDR3 has 15 residues. The V and J ends lost 5 bases and 5 bases respectively, with 18 bases between them. The CDR3: CASSIMRDQGTEAFF. Written as DNA, the CDR3 is TGTGCCAGCAGCATAATGAGGGACCAGGGGACTGAAGCTTTCTTT.

This clonotype was detected ten times or more. V is TRBV6-1 and J is TRBJ2-7; no reliable D call. The germline V gene encodes CDR1 MNHNS and CDR2 SASEGT. This CDR3 is built from 14 residues. V was shortened by 7 bases and J by 0 bases, with 13 bases between the two germline ends. In DNA, the CDR3 is TGTGCCAGCACCCAAGACCCGGCCTCCTACGAGCAGTACGTC. The encoded protein is CASTQDPASYEQYV.

By share, this clonotype ranks as medium-sized. The chain has TRBV4-2 and TRBJ1-5, with D tentatively TRBD1 (5 bases). This CDR3 comprises 16 residues. V gave up 2 bases and J gave up 2 bases, with 13 bases separating them. Germline V gene data show CDR1 as LGHNA and CDR2 as YNFKEQ. The CDR3 DNA follows: TGTGCCAGCAGCCAAAAACCGGGGGTGGGCAATCAGCCCCAGCATTTT. Its protein product is CASSQKPGVGNQPQHF.

This clonotype is labeled as medium-sized. The V and J genes are TRBV12-3 or TRBV12-4 and TRBJ2-1; 7 bases match TRBD1. CDR3 size: 12 residues. Trimming took 5 bases from V and 12 from J; bases not matched to a gene: 7. The CDR3 coding sequence is TGTGCCAGCAGTCCTGACAGGGAAGGGCAGTTCTTC. This codes for CASSPDREGQFF.

This clonotype was picked up many times. This chain uses TRBV19 with TRBJ2-7, with 7 bases fitting TRBD1. CDR3 length: 14 residues. V dropped 5 bases and J dropped 9; count of bases not matched to a gene: 13. The germline gives CDR1 LNHDA, CDR2 SQIVND (reference sequence). CDR3: CASSGGQDLKVQYF. CDR3 nucleotide sequence: TGTGCCAGTAGTGGAGGACAGGACCTTAAGGTGCAGTACTTC.

This clonotype was counted ten times or more. The chain carries TRBV5-1 and TRBJ1-2; 7 bases are a match to TRBD1. V shed 1 base, J shed 6 bases, and the junction held 6 bases outside the gene matches. CDR1 and CDR2 from the germline V gene are SGHRS and YFSETQ. The CDR3 length is 14 residues. CDR3 bases: TGCGCCAGCAGCTTGACAGGGGAACGGGATGGCTACACCTTC. Translated, it gives CASSLTGERDGYTF.

This clonotype was seen at least ten times. V and J are TRBV24-1 and TRBJ2-2; TRBD1 aligns across 7 bases. In germline, CDR1 is KGHDR, CDR2 SFDVKD. V gave up 3 bases and J gave up 4 bases; unmatched junction bases: 4. This CDR3 spans 15 amino acids. This CDR3 is CATSDQRQGTGELFF. CDR3 in DNA: TGTGCCACCAGTGATCAAAGACAGGGCACCGGGGAGCTGTTTTTT.

In its sample, this clonotype was seen many times. The chain employs TRBV5-4 and TRBJ2-2; the D call may be TRBD1 or TRBD2 (5 bases each). The germline V gene encodes CDR1 SGHNT and CDR2 YYREEE (reference sequence). This CDR3 contains 15 residues. The ends were cut back, 2 bases at V and 0 bases at J, with 8 bases in the middle. CDR3 amino acids: CASSFGTANTGELFF. In DNA, the CDR3 is TGTGCCAGCAGCTTTGGGACGGCGAACACCGGGGAGCTGTTTTTT.

The chain links TRBV11-3 to TRBJ2-3, with 7 bases matching TRBD2. The trim removed 8 bases at V and 1 base at J, leaving 9 bases unmatched. In germline, CDR1 is SGHNT, CDR2 YENEEA. The CDR3 is 15 amino acids. This CDR3 reads CASASHGGGTDTQYF. CDR3 nucleotides: TGTGCCAGCGCATCCCATGGGGGGGGCACAGATACGCAGTATTTT.

This clonotype came up many times. The chain couples TRBV12-3 or TRBV12-4 to TRBJ2-2; D gene unclear. This CDR3 contains 15 residues. Trimming removed 3 bases at V and 1 base at J, with 9 bases between. CDR3 residues: CASSFSSVNTGELFF. CDR3 DNA sequence: TGTGCCAGCAGTTTTTCTTCTGTGAACACCGGGGAGCTGTTTTTT.

This clonotype appeared many times. V usage is TRBV7-8 and J usage is TRBJ2-7; the D gene is possibly TRBD1 (5 bases). Between the trimmed V and J ends, which lost 5 bases and 6 bases, there was a span of 20 bases. Looked up from germline, CDR1 is SGHVS and CDR2 is FQNEAQ. This CDR3 has 15 amino acids. The CDR3 spells CASSQSYSGKIEQYF. CDR3 in DNA: TGTGCCAGCAGCCAAAGTTATTCAGGGAAGATCGAGCAGTACTTC.

In its sample, this clonotype is medium-sized. This sequence joins TRBV5-1 and TRBJ2-3, with TRBD2 matching over 11 bases. With 4 bases clipped from V and 4 bases from J, the junction kept 8 bases outside the gene matches. CDR1 and CDR2 (germline): SGHRS, YFSETQ. This CDR3 contains 16 residues. The CDR3 protein is CASSPDSGGASDTQYF. The CDR3, as DNA: TGCGCCAGCAGCCCAGATAGCGGGGGGGCCTCAGATACGCAGTATTTT.

This clonotype is deemed medium-sized (0.01 to 0.1%). This chain links TRBV7-9 with TRBJ2-2; D is perhaps TRBD2 (5 bases). There are 13 residues in the CDR3. Germline-derived CDR1 and CDR2 are SEHNR and FQNEAQ (reference sequence). Between the trimmed V and J ends, which lost 10 bases and 6 bases, there was a span of 15 bases. The DNA for the CDR3 is TGTGCCACCCACGGGCGGGCACCCGGGGAGCTGTTTTTT. Translated, it gives CATHGRAPGELFF.

This clonotype was detected ten times or more. The chain is built from TRBV28 and TRBJ1-2; D possibly corresponds to TRBD1 (5 bases). The CDR3 totals 12 residues. V lost 4 bases to trimming and J lost 5 bases, with 8 bases between them. Germline CDR1 reads MDHEN; CDR2 reads SYDVKM. CDR3 loop: CASSSTAYGYTF. In DNA form, the CDR3 reads TGTGCCAGCAGTTCGACAGCTTATGGCTACACCTTC.

This clonotype was found many times. CDR3 in DNA: TGTGCCAGCAGTCGAAGGGGGCTCGAGCAGTACTTC. Protein: CASSRRGLEQYF. The J gene is TRBJ2-7, the V gene TRBV6-5, with 7 bases aligning to TRBD1. The ends lost 5 bases at V and 6 bases at J; junction bases unmatched: 4. This CDR3 spans 12 amino acids. Germline CDR1 reads MNHEY; CDR2 reads SVGAGI.

This clonotype turned up a few times. The chain uses TRBV20-1 and TRBJ2-1; 8 bases align to TRBD2. CDR1 DFQATT and CDR2 SNEGSKA come from the germline V gene (reference sequence). J lost 5 bases, V lost 0 bases, and 6 bases had no gene match. This CDR3 is 15 amino acids long. In DNA, the CDR3 is TGCAGTGCTAGAGATATAGCGGGGCGGAACAATGAGCAGTTCTTC. Translating it yields CSARDIAGRNNEQFF.

This clonotype has at least ten counts. J is TRBJ1-4 and V is TRBV29-1, with unresolved D. The CDR3 loop spans 13 amino acids. In germline, CDR1 is SQVTM, CDR2 ANQGSEA. The ends were cut back, 5 bases at V and 3 bases at J, with 10 bases in the middle. CDR3 DNA: TGCAGCGTTACGGGAAGGTCTAATGAAAAACTGTTTTTT. Protein product: CSVTGRSNEKLFF.

The chain recombines TRBV6-6 with TRBJ2-7; maybe TRBD2 (6 bases). Germline values: CDR1 MNHNY, CDR2 SVGAGI (reference sequence). CDR3 length: 12 residues. V lost 5 bases to trimming and J lost 7 bases, with 12 bases between them. The CDR3 loop reads CASSQTGREQYF. For the CDR3, the DNA is TGTGCCAGCAGTCAGACCGGGAGAGAGCAGTACTTC.

This clonotype was observed many times. The chain is built from TRBV7-3 and TRBJ2-2; D may match TRBD1 or TRBD2 (5 bases each). Germline V gene data show CDR1 as SGHTA and CDR2 as FQGTGA. V lost 7 bases and J lost 0, with 9 bases in between. The CDR3 is 14 amino acids. The CDR3 coding sequence is TGTGCCAGCAATAGGGGACCGAACACCGGGGAGCTGTTTTTT. Translated, it gives CASNRGPNTGELFF.

CDR3 amino acids: CASSENQDTGELFF. The CDR3, as DNA: TGTGCCAGCAGTGAGAACCAGGACACCGGGGAGCTGTTTTTT. This sequence joins TRBV6-4 and TRBJ2-2; no clear D. This CDR3 is built from 14 residues. V was cut by 3 bases and J by 3 bases, with 8 bases left in between. Germline values: CDR1 MRHNA, CDR2 SNTAGT.